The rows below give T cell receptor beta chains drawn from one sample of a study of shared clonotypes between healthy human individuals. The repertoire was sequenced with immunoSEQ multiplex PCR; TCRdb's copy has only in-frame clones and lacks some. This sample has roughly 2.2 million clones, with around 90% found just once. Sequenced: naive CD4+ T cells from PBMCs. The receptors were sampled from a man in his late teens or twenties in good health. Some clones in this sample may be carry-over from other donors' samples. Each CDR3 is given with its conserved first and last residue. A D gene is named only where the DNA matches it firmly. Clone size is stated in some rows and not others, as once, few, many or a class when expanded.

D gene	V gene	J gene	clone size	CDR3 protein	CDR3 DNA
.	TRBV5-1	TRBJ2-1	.	CASSLYGGPTPNEQFF	TGCGCCAGCAGCTTGTACGGCGGGCCCACGCCCAATGAGCAGTTCTTC
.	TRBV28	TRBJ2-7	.	CASSLLGQYEQYF	TGTGCCAGCAGTTTACTCGGACAGTACGAGCAGTACTTC
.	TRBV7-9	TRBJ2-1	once	CASSLDRNEQFF	TGTGCCAGCAGCTTAGACCGCAATGAGCAGTTCTTC
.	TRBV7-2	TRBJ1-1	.	CASRSDSNTEAFF	TGTGCCAGCAGATCGGACAGCAACACTGAAGCTTTCTTT
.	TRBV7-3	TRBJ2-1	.	CASSLTGTVYNEQFF	TGTGCCAGCAGCTTAACTGGGACGGTTTACAATGAGCAGTTCTTC
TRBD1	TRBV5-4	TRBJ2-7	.	CASSWGGTGFPNNGQYF	TGTGCCAGCAGCTGGGGTGGGACAGGGTTCCCGAATAACGGGCAGTACTTC
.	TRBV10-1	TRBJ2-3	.	CASSGGQPDTQYF	TGCGCCAGCAGCGGGGGACAGCCAGATACGCAGTATTTT
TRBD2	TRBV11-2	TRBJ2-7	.	CASSGMIAGGYEQYF	TGTGCCAGCAGCGGAATGATAGCGGGAGGGTACGAGCAGTACTTC
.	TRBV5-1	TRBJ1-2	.	CASSLGGTNYGYTF	TGCGCCAGCAGCTTGGGTGGCACTAACTATGGCTACACCTTC
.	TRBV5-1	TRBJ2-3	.	CASSLSLGRRTDTQYF	TGCGCCAGCAGCTTGTCCCTTGGCCGCCGAACAGATACGCAGTATTTT
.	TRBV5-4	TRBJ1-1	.	CASSSRSTGNTEAFF	TGTGCCAGCAGCTCTCGATCGACAGGTAACACTGAAGCTTTCTTT
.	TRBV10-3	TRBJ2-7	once	CAISESIASYEQYF	TGTGCCATCAGTGAGTCGATAGCCTCCTACGAGCAGTACTTC
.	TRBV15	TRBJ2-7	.	CATSRDLSLSTSYEQYF	TGTGCCACCAGCAGAGATCTTAGTTTATCCACCTCCTACGAGCAGTACTTC
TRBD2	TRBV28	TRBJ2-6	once	CASSFREGRGSGANVLTF	TGTGCCAGCAGTTTTCGGGAGGGCCGTGGCTCTGGGGCCAACGTCCTGACTTTC
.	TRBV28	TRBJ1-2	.	CASSQGGGYNYGYTF	TGTGCCAGCAGCCAGGGCGGAGGGTATAACTATGGCTACACCTTC
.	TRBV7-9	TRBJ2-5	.	CASSPLGVGETQYF	TGTGCCAGCAGCCCCCTTGGAGTGGGGGAGACCCAGTACTTC
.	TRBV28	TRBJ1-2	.	CASRLGGAFSGHGYTF	TGTGCCAGCAGACTAGGGGGGGCATTCTCTGGCCATGGCTACACCTTC
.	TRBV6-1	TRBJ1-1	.	CASSAPGLNTEAFF	TGTGCCAGCAGTGCCCCGGGATTGAACACTGAAGCTTTCTTT
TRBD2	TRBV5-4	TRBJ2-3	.	CASSLESGRVDTQYF	TGTGCCAGCAGCTTAGAGAGCGGGAGGGTAGATACGCAGTATTTT
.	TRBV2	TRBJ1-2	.	CASSGWDIQESDYGYTF	TGTGCCAGCAGTGGGTGGGACATACAAGAATCAGACTATGGCTACACCTTC
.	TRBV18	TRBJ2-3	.	CASSPPGDTQYF	TGTGCCAGCTCACCACCTGGAGATACGCAGTATTTT
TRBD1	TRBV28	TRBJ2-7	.	CASSLPSDNPAGQATYEQYF	TGTGCCAGCAGTCTCCCATCCGATAACCCCGCGGGACAGGCCACCTACGAGCAGTACTTC
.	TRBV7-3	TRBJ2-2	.	CASSLSTGKAPGELFF	TGTGCCAGCAGCCTATCGACAGGAAAGGCGCCCGGGGAGCTGTTTTTT
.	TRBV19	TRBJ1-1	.	CASSIGQMNTEAFF	TGTGCCAGTAGTATAGGGCAGATGAACACTGAAGCTTTCTTT
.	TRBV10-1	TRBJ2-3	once	CASSEGGLGTDTQYF	TGCGCCAGCAGTGAGGGGGGTTTGGGAACAGATACGCAGTATTTT
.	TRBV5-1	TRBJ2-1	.	CASSLEPHDNEQFF	TGCGCCAGCAGCTTGGAGCCACATGACAATGAGCAGTTCTTC
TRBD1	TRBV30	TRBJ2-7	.	CAWSVPTGGSYEQYF	TGTGCCTGGAGTGTACCTACAGGGGGCTCCTACGAGCAGTACTTC
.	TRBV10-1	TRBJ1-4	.	CASSASREKLFF	TGCGCCAGCAGTGCCAGCCGTGAAAAACTGTTTTTT
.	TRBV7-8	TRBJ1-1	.	CASSKLTEMNTEAFF	TGTGCCAGCAGCAAACTGACAGAGATGAACACTGAAGCTTTCTTT
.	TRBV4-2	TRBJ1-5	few	CASSQNSNQPQHF	TGTGCCAGCAGCCAAAACTCAAATCAGCCCCAGCATTTT
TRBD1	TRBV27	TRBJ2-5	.	CASRPVGQGQETQYF	TGTGCCAGCAGACCGGTGGGACAGGGGCAGGAGACCCAGTACTTC
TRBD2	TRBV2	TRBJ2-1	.	CASSTGTSGRAEFF	TGTGCCAGCAGTACCGGGACTAGCGGGAGGGCCGAGTTCTTC
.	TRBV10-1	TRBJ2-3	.	CASSEQQAGDTQYF	TGCGCCAGCAGTGAACAGCAAGCGGGAGATACGCAGTATTTT
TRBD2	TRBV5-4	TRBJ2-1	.	CASSLIGSGDYNEQFF	TGTGCCAGCAGCTTGATTGGTAGCGGGGATTACAATGAGCAGTTCTTC
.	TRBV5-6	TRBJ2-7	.	CASSLQPHEQYF	TGTGCCAGCAGCTTGCAGCCTCACGAGCAGTACTTC
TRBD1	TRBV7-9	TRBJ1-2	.	CAGQQGKYGYTF	TGTGCCGGCCAACAGGGGAAGTATGGCTACACCTTC
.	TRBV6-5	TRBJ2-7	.	CASRSSGEQYF	TGTGCCAGTAGATCTAGTGGCGAGCAGTACTTC
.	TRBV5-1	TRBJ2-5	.	CASRPAAGLQNGETQYF	TGCGCCAGCAGACCCGCCGCCGGACTTCAAAATGGGGAGACCCAGTACTTC
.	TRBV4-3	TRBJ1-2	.	CASSQGLQIYGYTF	TGCGCCAGCAGCCAAGGTCTACAGATCTATGGCTACACCTTC
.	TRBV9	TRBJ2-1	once	CASSVIGNANEQFF	TGTGCCAGCAGCGTTATCGGGAACGCCAATGAGCAGTTCTTC
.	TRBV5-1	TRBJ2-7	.	CASSPGASAYEQYF	TGCGCCAGCAGCCCCGGGGCGTCAGCCTACGAGCAGTACTTC
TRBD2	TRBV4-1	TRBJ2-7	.	CASSQRLAGGSGTYEQYF	TGCGCCAGCAGCCAGAGGCTAGCGGGAGGGTCGGGAACCTACGAGCAGTACTTC
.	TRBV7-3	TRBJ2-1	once	CASSESWGEQFF	TGTGCCAGCAGCGAAAGCTGGGGTGAGCAGTTCTTC
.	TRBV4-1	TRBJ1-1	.	CASSQEVAVGTEAFF	TGCGCCAGCAGCCAAGAGGTGGCGGTAGGCACTGAAGCTTTCTTT
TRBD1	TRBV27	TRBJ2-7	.	CASSLHGTAYEQYF	TGTGCCAGCAGTTTACATGGGACAGCCTACGAGCAGTACTTC
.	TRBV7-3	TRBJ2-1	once	CASSFTFMAGSGYEQFF	TGTGCCAGCAGCTTCACATTCATGGCGGGATCGGGCTATGAGCAGTTCTTC
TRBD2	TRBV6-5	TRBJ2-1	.	CASSYSTSGLYNEQFF	TGTGCCAGCAGTTACTCGACTAGCGGACTCTACAATGAGCAGTTCTTC
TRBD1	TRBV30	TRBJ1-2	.	CAWTLQGIGYGYTF	TGTGCCTGGACCTTACAGGGGATCGGGTATGGCTACACCTTC